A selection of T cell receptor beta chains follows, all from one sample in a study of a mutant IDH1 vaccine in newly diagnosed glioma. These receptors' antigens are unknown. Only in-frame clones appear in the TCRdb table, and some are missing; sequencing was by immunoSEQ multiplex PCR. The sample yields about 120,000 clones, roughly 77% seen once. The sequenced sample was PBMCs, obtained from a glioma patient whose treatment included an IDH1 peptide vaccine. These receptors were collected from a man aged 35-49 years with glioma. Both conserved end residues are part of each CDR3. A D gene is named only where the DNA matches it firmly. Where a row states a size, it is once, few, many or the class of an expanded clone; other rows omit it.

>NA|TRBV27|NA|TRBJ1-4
TGTGCCAGCAGTTTGGGCTCAGGAAAACTGTTTTTT
CASSLGSGKLFF
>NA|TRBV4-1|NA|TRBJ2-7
TGCGCCAGCAGCCCCCGACCAGGGGAATCCTACGAGCAGTACTTC
CASSPRPGESYEQYF
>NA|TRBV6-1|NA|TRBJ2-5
TGTGCCAGCAGTGAAGTCGTAGATCAAGAGACCCAGTACTTC
CASSEVVDQETQYF
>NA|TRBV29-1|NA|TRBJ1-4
TGCAGCGTTGCCCTGATCGGTGAAAAACTGTTTTTT
CSVALIGEKLFF
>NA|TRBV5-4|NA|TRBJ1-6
TGTGCCAGCAGACACGGACAGCGGGGCTCCTATAATTCACCCCTCCACTTT
CASRHGQRGSYNSPLHF
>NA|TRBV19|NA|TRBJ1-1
TGTGCCAAGAGCAAGGAGGGAGAAGCTTTCTTT
CAKSKEGEAFF
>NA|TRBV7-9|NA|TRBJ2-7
TGTGCCAGCAGCTTAGGCAGTGCTAACGGCTACGAGCAGTACTTC
CASSLGSANGYEQYF
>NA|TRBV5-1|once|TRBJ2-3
TGCGCCAGCAGCTCGGGGATCACAGATACGCAGTATTTT
CASSSGITDTQYF
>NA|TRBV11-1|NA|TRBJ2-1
TGTGCCAGCAGCCGGAGGTCCCGGGAGTACAATGAGCAGTTCTTC
CASSRRSREYNEQFF
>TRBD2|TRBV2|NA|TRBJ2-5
TGTGCCAGCAGCGGGACTAGCGGAGAGACCCAGTACTTC
CASSGTSGETQYF
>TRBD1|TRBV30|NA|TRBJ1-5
TGTGCCTGGAGTGCCCCTGGGACAGGGGGCTCCCACGGCAATCAGCCCCAGCATTTT
CAWSAPGTGGSHGNQPQHF
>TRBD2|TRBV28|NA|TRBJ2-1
TGTGCCAGCAGGGAGTCAACTAGCGGGAGGGGCTATGAGCAGTTCTTC
CASRESTSGRGYEQFF
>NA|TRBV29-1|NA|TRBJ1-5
TGCAGCGCCCAGGGGACTAGCGGTCAGCCCCAGCATTTT
CSAQGTSGQPQHF
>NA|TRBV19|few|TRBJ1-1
TGTGCCAGTAGCCGAAACAGGGTACGGGAAGCTTTCTTT
CASSRNRVREAFF
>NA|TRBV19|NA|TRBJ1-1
TGTGCCAGTAGTATCGGCGGGTGGAACACTGAAGCTTTCTTT
CASSIGGWNTEAFF
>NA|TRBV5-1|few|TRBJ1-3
TGCGCCAGCAGCTTGGAGGGGGGCGGAAACACCATATATTTT
CASSLEGGGNTIYF
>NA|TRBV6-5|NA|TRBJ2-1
TGTGCCAGCAGTTACTCGCCCGGATCAGGAAATGAGCAGTTCTTC
CASSYSPGSGNEQFF
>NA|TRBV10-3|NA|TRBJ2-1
TGTGCCATCAGTGAGCAGTGGCAGGTGAGGTACAATGAGCAGTTCTTC
CAISEQWQVRYNEQFF
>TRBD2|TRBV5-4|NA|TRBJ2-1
TGTGCCAGCCGGGGCGGGAGGGTAAATGAGCAGTTCTTC
CASRGGRVNEQFF
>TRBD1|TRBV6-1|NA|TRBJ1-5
TGTGCCAGCAGAGGGACAGGGGGGAATCAGCCCCAGCATTTT
CASRGTGGNQPQHF
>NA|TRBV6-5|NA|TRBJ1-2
TGTGCCAGCAGTTACTCGTCAGGGCCCTATGGCTACACCTTC
CASSYSSGPYGYTF
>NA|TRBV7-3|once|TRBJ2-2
TGTGCCAGCAGCTTCGACCCCTTGGGCGGGGAGCTGTTTTTT
CASSFDPLGGELFF
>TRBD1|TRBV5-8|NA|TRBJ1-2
TGTGCCAGCAGCTTTGGGGACAGGGTGTCAAGGGGCTACACCTTC
CASSFGDRVSRGYTF
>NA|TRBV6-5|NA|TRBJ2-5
TGTGCCAGCAGTTACAAGGCCGGGGGGCGAGAGACCCAGTACTTC
CASSYKAGGRETQYF
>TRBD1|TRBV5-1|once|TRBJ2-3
TGCGCCAGCAGTCCGATGGGACAGAACACAGATACGCAGTATTTT
CASSPMGQNTDTQYF
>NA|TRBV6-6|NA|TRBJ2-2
TGTGCCAGCAGCAAAGTCGGCACCGGGGAGCTGTTTTTT
CASSKVGTGELFF
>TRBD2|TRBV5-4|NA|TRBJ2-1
TGTGCCAGCAGCTCATCTAGCGGGAGCCGCTACAATGAGCAGTTCTTC
CASSSSSGSRYNEQFF
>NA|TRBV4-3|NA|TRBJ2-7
TGCGCCAGCAGCCAAGAAGTGAGGGACTCCTACGAGCAGTACTTC
CASSQEVRDSYEQYF
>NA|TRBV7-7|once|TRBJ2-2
TGTGCTAGCAGCTTAGCGGAAACCACCGGGGAGCTGTTTTTT
CASSLAETTGELFF